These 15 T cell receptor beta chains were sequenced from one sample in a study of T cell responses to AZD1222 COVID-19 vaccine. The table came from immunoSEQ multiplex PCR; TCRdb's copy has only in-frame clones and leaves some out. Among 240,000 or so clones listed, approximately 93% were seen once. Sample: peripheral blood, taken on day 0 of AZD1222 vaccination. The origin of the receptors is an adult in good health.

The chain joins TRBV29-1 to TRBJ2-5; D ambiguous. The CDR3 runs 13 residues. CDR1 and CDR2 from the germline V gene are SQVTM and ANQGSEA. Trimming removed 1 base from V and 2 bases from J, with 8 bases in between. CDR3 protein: CSVEVTPQETQYF. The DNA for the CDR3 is TGCAGCGTTGAAGTGACTCCGCAAGAGACCCAGTACTTC.

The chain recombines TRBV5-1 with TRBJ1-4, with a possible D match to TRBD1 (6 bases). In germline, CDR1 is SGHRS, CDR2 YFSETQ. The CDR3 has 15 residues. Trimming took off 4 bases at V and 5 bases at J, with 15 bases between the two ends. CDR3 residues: CASSPGWGANEKLFF. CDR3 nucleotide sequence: TGCGCCAGCAGCCCGGGTTGGGGGGCGAATGAAAAACTGTTTTTT.

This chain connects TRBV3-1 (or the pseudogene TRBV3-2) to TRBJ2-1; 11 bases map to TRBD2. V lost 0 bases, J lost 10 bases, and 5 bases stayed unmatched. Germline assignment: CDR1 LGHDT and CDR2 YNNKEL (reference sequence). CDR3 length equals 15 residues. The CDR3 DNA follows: TGTGCCAGCAGCCAAGAACTAGCGGGAGTGAAGGAGCAGTTCTTC. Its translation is CASSQELAGVKEQFF.

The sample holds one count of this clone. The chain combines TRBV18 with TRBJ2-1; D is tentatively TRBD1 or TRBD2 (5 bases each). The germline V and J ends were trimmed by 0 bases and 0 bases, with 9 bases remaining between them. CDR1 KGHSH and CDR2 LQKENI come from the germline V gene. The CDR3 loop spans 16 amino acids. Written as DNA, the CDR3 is TGTGCCAGCTCACCACCGGGGGAGAGCTCCTACAATGAGCAGTTCTTC. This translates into CASSPPGESSYNEQFF.

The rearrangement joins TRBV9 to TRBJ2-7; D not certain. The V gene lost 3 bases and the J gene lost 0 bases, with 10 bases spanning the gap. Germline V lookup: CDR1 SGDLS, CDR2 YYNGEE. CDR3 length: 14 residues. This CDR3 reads CASSEAQSSYEQYF. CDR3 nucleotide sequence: TGTGCCAGCAGCGAGGCGCAGTCCTCCTACGAGCAGTACTTC.

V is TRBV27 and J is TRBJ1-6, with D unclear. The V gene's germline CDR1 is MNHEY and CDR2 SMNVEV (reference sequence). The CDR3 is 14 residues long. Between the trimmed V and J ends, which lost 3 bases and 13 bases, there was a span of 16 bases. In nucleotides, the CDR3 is TGTGCCAGCAGTTTGGGTGGGAGTCAGTCGCCCCTCCACTTT. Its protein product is CASSLGGSQSPLHF.

The CDR3 here is CASSTRGNTEAFF. The CDR3 coding sequence is TGTGCCAGTAGTACCAGGGGGAACACTGAAGCTTTCTTT. This chain uses TRBV19 with TRBJ1-1; perhaps TRBD1 as D (6 bases). The CDR3 spans 13 residues. Germline lookup yields CDR1 LNHDA and CDR2 SQIVND (reference sequence). Trimming removed 4 bases from V and 1 base from J, with 7 bases in between.

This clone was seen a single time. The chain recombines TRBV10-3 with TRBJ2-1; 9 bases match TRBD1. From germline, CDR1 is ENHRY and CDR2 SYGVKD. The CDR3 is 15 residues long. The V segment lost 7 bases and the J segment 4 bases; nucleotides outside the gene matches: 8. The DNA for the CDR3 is TGTGCCATCACTCCGGACAGGGGAGGATACAATGAGCAGTTCTTC. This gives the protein CAITPDRGGYNEQFF.

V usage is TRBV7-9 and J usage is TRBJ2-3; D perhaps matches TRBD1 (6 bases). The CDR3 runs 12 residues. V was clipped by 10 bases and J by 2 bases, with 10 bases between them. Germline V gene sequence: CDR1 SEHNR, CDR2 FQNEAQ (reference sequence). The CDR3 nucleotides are TGTGCCATCGGACAGTACACAGATACGCAGTATTTT. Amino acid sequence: CAIGQYTDTQYF.

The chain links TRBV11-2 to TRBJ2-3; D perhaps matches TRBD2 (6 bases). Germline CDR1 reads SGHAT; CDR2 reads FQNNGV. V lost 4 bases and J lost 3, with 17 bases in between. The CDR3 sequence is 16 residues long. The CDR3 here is CASSSFLRETTDTQYF. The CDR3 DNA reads TGTGCCAGCAGCTCATTCCTTCGGGAGACGACAGATACGCAGTATTTT.

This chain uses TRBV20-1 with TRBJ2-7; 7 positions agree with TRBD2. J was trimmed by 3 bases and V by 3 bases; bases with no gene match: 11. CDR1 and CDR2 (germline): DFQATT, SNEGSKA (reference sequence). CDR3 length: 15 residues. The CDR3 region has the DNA TGCAGTGCTAGTGGGGGTGCGGGAGTCTACTACGAGCAGTACTTC. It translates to CSASGGAGVYYEQYF.

As DNA, the CDR3 is TGTGCCAGCTCACCTTATCCGTCAGGAGATGGCTACACCTTC. The encoded protein is CASSPYPSGDGYTF. The J gene is TRBJ1-2, the V gene TRBV18; D is unresolved. Trimming left V 3 bases short and J 6 bases short, with 14 bases between. Germline V gene lookup returns CDR1 KGHSH and CDR2 LQKENI. The CDR3 loop spans 14 amino acids.

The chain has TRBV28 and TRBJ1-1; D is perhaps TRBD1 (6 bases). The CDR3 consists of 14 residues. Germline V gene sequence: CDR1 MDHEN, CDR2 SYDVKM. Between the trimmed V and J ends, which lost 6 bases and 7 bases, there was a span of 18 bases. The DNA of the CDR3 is TGTGCCAGCAGGGCGGGGACACTCGGTGGTGAAGCTTTCTTT. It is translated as CASRAGTLGGEAFF.

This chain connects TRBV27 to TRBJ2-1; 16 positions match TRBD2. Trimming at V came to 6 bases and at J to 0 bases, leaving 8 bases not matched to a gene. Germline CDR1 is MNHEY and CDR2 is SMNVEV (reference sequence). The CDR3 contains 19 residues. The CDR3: CASRSGLAGGAGSYNEQFF. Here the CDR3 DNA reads TGTGCCAGCAGATCGGGACTAGCGGGAGGGGCGGGCTCCTACAATGAGCAGTTCTTC.

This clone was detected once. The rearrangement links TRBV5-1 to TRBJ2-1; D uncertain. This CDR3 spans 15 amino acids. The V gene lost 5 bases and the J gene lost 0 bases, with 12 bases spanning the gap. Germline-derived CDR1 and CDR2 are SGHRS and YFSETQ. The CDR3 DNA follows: TGCGCCAGCAGTCCCGGACCAGGCTCCTACAATGAGCAGTTCTTC. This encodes CASSPGPGSYNEQFF.